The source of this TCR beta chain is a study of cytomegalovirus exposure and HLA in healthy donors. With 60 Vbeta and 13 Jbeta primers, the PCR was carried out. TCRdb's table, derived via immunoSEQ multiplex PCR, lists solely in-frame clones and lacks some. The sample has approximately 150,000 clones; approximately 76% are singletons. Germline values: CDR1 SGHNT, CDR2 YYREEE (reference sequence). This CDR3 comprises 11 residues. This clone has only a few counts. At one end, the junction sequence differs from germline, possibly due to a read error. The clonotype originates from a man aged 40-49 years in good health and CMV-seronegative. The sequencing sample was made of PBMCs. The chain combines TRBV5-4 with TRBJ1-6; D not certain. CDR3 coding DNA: TGTGCCAGCAGCTTGGTAGGCGGGAAGTTCTTT. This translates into CASSLVGGKFF. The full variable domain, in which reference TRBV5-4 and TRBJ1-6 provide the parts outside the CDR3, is ETGVTQSPTHLIKTRGQQVTLRCSSQSGHNTVSWYQQALGQGPQFIFQYYREEENGRGNFPPRFSGLQFPNYSSELNVNALELDDSALYLCASSLVGGKFFGNGTRLTVT.